The sample holds a few counts of the clone carrying this TCR beta chain. Its antigen remains unidentified. Trimming stripped 2 bases from V and 6 bases from J, with 8 bases between. The CDR3 loop spans 13 amino acids. Germline CDR1 reads SGHTA; CDR2 reads FQGNSA. The sample is drawn from a study of response to subunit inactivated influenza vaccine. TCRdb re-analysed the RT-PCR reads in MiXCR, keeping a single row per CDR3 protein. The sample lists 500,000 or so distinct CDR3 sequences, about 15% occurring once. General observations from the study: The authors proposed limited new T cell recruitment per seasonal influenza vaccination.

This rearrangement joins TRBV7-2 to TRBJ2-1; D may match TRBD1 or TRBD2 (5 bases each). The origin of this receptor is a man between 50 and 69 years old who received an inactivated influenza vaccine. The sample in question was CD4+ T cells sorted from PBMCs, obtained less than 30 months after vaccination. In DNA, the CDR3 is TGTGCCAGCAGCTTATTTGGGGGCAATGAGCAGTTCTTC. Translated, it gives CASSLFGGNEQFF.